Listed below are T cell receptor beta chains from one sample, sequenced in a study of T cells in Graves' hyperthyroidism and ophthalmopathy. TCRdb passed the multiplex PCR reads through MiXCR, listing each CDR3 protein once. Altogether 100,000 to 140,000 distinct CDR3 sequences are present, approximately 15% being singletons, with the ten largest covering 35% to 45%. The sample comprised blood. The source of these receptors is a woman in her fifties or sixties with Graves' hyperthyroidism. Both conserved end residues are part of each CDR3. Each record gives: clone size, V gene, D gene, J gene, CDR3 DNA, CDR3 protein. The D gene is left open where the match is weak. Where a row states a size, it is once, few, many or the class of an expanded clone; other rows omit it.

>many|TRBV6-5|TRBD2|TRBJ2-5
TGTGCCAGCAGTTACCCCTCGTTAGGACTAGAAGATCAAGAGACCCAGTACTTC
CASSYPSLGLEDQETQYF
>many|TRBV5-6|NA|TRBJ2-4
TGTGCCAGCAGCTCCCCCCGGGGGTTAGACATTCAGTACTTC
CASSSPRGLDIQYF
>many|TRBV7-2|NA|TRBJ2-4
TGTGCCAGCAGCCCCCCGGGGAATACGTTGTCCAAAAACATTCAGTACTTC
CASSPPGNTLSKNIQYF
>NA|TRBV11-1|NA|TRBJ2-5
TGTGCCAGCAGCTCAACGACTAGAGGATTCACCCAGTACTTC
CASSSTTRGFTQYF
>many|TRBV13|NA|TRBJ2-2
TGTGCCAGCAGCAAGGGACCATCGAACACCGGGGAGCTGTTTTTT
CASSKGPSNTGELFF
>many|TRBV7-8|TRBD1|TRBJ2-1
TGTGCCAGCAGCCCCTTGGGGGGACAGGGGGCCTATGAGCAGTTCTTC
CASSPLGGQGAYEQFF
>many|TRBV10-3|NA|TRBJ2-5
TGTGCCATCAGTGAACCCCAAGAGACCCAGTACTTC
CAISEPQETQYF
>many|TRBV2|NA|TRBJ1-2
TGTGCCAGCAGTGAACCGACAGCTAACTATGGCTACACCTTC
CASSEPTANYGYTF
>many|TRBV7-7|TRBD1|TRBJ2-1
TGTGCTAGCAGCCACGGACAGGACAATGAGCAGTTCTTC
CASSHGQDNEQFF
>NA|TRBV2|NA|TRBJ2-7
TGTGCCAGCAAGTCGGGACCGGGGTCCTACGAGCAGTACTTC
CASKSGPGSYEQYF
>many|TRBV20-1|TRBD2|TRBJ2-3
TGCAGTGCGGCGGGGGAGTTCCAAGATACGCAGTATTTT
CSAAGEFQDTQYF
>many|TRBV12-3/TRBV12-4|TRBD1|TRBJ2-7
TGTGCCAGCAGTATAACAGGGGACGAGCAGTACTTC
CASSITGDEQYF
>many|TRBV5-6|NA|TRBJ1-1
TGTGCCAGCAGCTTGCCCGCCCCGAGACGGGACACTGAAGCTTTCTTT
CASSLPAPRRDTEAFF
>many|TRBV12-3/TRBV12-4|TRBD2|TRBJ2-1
TGTGCCAGCAGTTTCGAGACTAGCGGGAGCCCCTACAATGAGCAGTTCTTC
CASSFETSGSPYNEQFF
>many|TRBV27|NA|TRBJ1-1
TGTGCCAGCAGGTCCCTCGGAGTCACTGAAGCTTTCTTT
CASRSLGVTEAFF
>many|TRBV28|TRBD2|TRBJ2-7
TGTGCCAGCAGTCTCATGGGACTAGCCCGGGGCGAGCAGTACTTC
CASSLMGLARGEQYF
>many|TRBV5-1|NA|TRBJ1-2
TGCGCCAGCAGCTTGGGCAGTGTTACCTATGGCTACACCTTC
CASSLGSVTYGYTF
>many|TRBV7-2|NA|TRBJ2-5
TGTGCCAGCAGCGGGGCACCACAAGAGACCCAGTACTTC
CASSGAPQETQYF
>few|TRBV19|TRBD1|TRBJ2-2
TGTGCCAGTAGAAGGACAGGGAACACCGGGGAGCTGTTTTTT
CASRRTGNTGELFF
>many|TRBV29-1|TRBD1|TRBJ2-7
TGCAGCGTCCAGGCACAGGGGGTGAAATCCCCTTACGAGCAGTACTTC
CSVQAQGVKSPYEQYF
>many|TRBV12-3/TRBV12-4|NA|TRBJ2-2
TGTGCCAGCAGTTTATGGGCGGACACCGGGGAGCTGTTTTTT
CASSLWADTGELFF
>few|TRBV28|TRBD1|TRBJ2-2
TGTGCCAGCAGGACAACAGGGGGGAACACCGGGGAGCCGTTTTTT
CASRTTGGNTGEPFF
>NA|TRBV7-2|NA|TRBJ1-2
TGTGCCAGCAGCTTGACCGCGGGTGGCTACACCTTC
CASSLTAGGYTF
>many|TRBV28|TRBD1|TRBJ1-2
TGTGCCAGCAGGGGGGGGGACAGGGTGGATGGCTACACCTTC
CASRGGDRVDGYTF
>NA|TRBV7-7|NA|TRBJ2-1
TGTGCTAGCAGCTTAGCACCCTGGGATGAGCAGTTCTTC
CASSLAPWDEQFF
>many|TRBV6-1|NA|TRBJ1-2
TGTGCCAGCAGGATCAACTATGGCTACACCTTC
CASRINYGYTF
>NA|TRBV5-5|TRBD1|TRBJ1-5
TGTGCCAGCAGCTTGGCAGGGGGACAGGGGTTATATAGCAATCAGCCCCAGCATTTT
CASSLAGGQGLYSNQPQHF
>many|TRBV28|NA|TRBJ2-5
TGTGCCAGCAGCCTTAACCCGGGGGAGACCCAGTACTTC
CASSLNPGETQYF
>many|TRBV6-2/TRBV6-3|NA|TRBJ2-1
TGTGCCAGCAGTCACCTCGGGGAGCAGTTCTTC
CASSHLGEQFF
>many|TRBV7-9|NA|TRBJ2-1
TGTGCCAGCAGCTTAGATGGAGATAGCGGATACAATGAGCAGTTCTTC
CASSLDGDSGYNEQFF
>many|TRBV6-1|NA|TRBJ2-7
TGTGCCAGCAGTGAAAGGTGGGCCATCGACGAGCAGTACTTC
CASSERWAIDEQYF
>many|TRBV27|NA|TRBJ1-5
TGTGCCAGCAGTTGGGGGCGAGGTCAGCCCCAGCATTTT
CASSWGRGQPQHF
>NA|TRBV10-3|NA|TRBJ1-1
TGTGCCATCTGTCCCGGGACACCGAACACTGAAGCTTTCTTT
CAICPGTPNTEAFF
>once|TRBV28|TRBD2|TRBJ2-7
TGTGCCAGCAGCTGGGGACTAGCGGGAGGTCGTTGGGTAAGCGAGCAGTACTTC
CASSWGLAGGRWVSEQYF
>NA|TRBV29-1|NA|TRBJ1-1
TGCAGCGTCGTAAAACAGGGGAACACTGAAGCTTTCTTT
CSVVKQGNTEAFF